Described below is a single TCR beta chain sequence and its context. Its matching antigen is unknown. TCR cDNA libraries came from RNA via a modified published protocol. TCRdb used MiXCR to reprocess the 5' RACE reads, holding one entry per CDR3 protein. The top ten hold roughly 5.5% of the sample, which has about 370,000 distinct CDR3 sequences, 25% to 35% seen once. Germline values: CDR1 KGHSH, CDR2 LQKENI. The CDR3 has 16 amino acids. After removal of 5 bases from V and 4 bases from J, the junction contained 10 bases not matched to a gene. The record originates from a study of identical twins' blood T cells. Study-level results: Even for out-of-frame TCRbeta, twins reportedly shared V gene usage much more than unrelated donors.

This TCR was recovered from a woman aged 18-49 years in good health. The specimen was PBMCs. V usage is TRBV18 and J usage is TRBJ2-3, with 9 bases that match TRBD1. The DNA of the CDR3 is TGTGCCAGCTCAGACCCCGGGACAGGGAGCCCAGATACGCAGTATTTT. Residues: CASSDPGTGSPDTQYF. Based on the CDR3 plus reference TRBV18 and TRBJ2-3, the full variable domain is NAGVMQNPRHLVRRRGQEARLRCSPMKGHSHVYWYRQLPEEGLKFMVYLQKENIIDESGMPKERFSAEFPKEGPSILRIQQVVRGDSAAYFCASSDPGTGSPDTQYFGPGTRLTVL.